The clone carrying this TCR beta chain occurred many times. Its matching antigen is unknown. Researchers amplified the TCR beta CDR3 regions from RNA transcripts. With the HTBI primer set, the TCR CDR3 went through a first round of RT-PCR. MiXCR, applied by TCRdb to the multiplex PCR reads, yields one record per CDR3 protein. The data hold hundreds of thousands of distinct CDR3 sequences, with over 15% observed a single time. Hyperthyroidism patients were newly diagnosed, had disease duration under 2 months, and were aged 18 to 65 years. This sample was taken from a study of T cells in Graves' hyperthyroidism and ophthalmopathy. Trimming took off 0 bases at V and 4 bases at J, with 13 bases between the two ends. Germline values: CDR1 SGHRS, CDR2 YFSETQ. This CDR3 contains 15 residues. General observations from the study: A median approximately 6.5 months before onset, the model predicted ophthalmopathy. Most thyroid clonotypes expanded above 0.001 appeared in blood too.

Sequenced input: blood. The receptor was isolated from a woman under 30 with Graves' hyperthyroidism. The V and J genes are TRBV5-1 and TRBJ1-1; the D gene is possibly TRBD1 (5 bases). CDR3 sequence: CASSLAAGGSTEAFF. CDR3 DNA sequence: TGCGCCAGCAGCTTGGCCGCTGGGGGAAGCACTGAAGCTTTCTTT.